What follows are 25 T cell receptor beta chains derived from one specimen sequenced in a study of CD8 T cells in Susac syndrome. 0.5 to 1 ug RNA was reverse transcribed with random hexamers. TCRdb reprocessed the immunoSEQ multiplex PCR reads with MiXCR, giving one entry per CDR3 protein. The data show some 150,000 distinct CDR3 sequences, 94% seen once. Sequencing input: CD8+ T cells from PBMCs. These receptors came from a human donor in good health.

This chain connects TRBV19 to TRBJ2-7, with a possible D match to TRBD2 (6 bases). Trimming cost V 8 bases and J 2 bases, with 16 bases left between them. The CDR3 consists of 14 residues. Germline CDR1 LNHDA, CDR2 SQIVND (reference sequence). CDR3 sequence: CASSDYAGTYEQYF. CDR3 in DNA: TGTGCCAGTTCGGACTACGCAGGAACCTACGAGCAGTACTTC.

This clonotype was seen a few times. The rearrangement uses TRBV29-1 and TRBJ2-5, with D perhaps TRBD2 (7 bases). Germline CDR1 and CDR2: SQVTM and ANQGSEA. The CDR3 contains 13 residues. V lost 4 bases and J 3 bases, leaving 12 bases between the germline ends. CDR3 in amino acids: CSVGGGQKETQYF. Here the CDR3 DNA reads TGCAGCGTTGGGGGGGGGCAGAAAGAGACCCAGTACTTC.

V and J are TRBV19 and TRBJ2-2; D call uncertain. V was trimmed by 8 bases and J by 4 bases, leaving 8 bases between them. The germline V gene encodes CDR1 LNHDA and CDR2 SQIVND (reference sequence). The CDR3 consists of 12 residues. This CDR3 reads CASVPSTGELFF. CDR3 DNA sequence: TGTGCCAGTGTCCCCTCCACCGGGGAGCTGTTTTTT.

The gene calls are TRBV19 and TRBJ1-1; D remains unclear. Germline CDR1 reads LNHDA; CDR2 reads SQIVND (reference sequence). This CDR3 has 11 residues. Trimming took off 5 bases at V and 6 bases at J, with 7 bases between the two ends. The CDR3 region is CASSQPPEAFF. The CDR3 nucleotides read TGTGCCAGTAGTCAACCCCCTGAAGCTTTCTTT.

This chain uses TRBV20-1 with TRBJ1-1; no reliable D call. Germline CDR1 DFQATT, CDR2 SNEGSKA (reference sequence). The length of the CDR3 is 13 residues. V gave up 6 bases and J gave up 0 bases, with 11 bases separating them. The CDR3 DNA follows: TGCAGTGCCCACGACATCATGAACACTGAAGCTTTCTTT. This encodes CSAHDIMNTEAFF.

The chain links TRBV13 to TRBJ1-1; TRBD1 aligns across 8 bases. Trimming at V came to 5 bases and at J to 4 bases, leaving 9 bases not matched to a gene. From germline, CDR1 is PRHDT and CDR2 FYEKMQ (reference sequence). The CDR3 contains 15 residues. CDR3 amino acids: CASSNGQGAGTEAFF. CDR3 DNA: TGTGCCAGCAGCAACGGACAGGGTGCGGGCACTGAAGCTTTCTTT. Supplemented by reference TRBV13 and TRBJ1-1, the full variable domain reads AAGVIQSPRHLIKEKRETATLKCYPIPRHDTVYWYQQGPGQDPQFLISFYEKMQSDKGSIPDRFSAQQFSDYHSELNMSSLELGDSALYFCASSNGQGAGTEAFFGQGTRLTVV.

J is TRBJ2-3 and V is TRBV20-1; 10 nucleotides align to TRBD2. The CDR3 covers 14 residues. CDR1 and CDR2 (germline): DFQATT, SNEGSKA (reference sequence). CDR3 DNA: TGCAGGGTCCCAGCGGGAGGGGGCACAGATACGCAGTATTTT. This translates into CRVPAGGGTDTQYF.

The chain uses TRBV14 and TRBJ2-7; TRBD1 matches at 10 bases. This CDR3 has 15 amino acids. Losses at the gene ends were 3 bases for V and 4 bases for J; bases not matched to a gene: 6. Germline loops: CDR1 SGHDN, CDR2 FVKESK. The CDR3 loop is CASSQPTGGLYEQYF. DNA of the CDR3: TGTGCCAGCAGCCAGCCGACAGGGGGCCTTTACGAGCAGTACTTC. Together with reference TRBV14 and TRBJ2-7, the CDR3 gives the full variable domain: EAGVTQFPSHSVIEKGQTVTLRCDPISGHDNLYWYRRVMGKEIKFLLHFVKESKQDESGMPNNRFLAERTGGTYSTLKVQPAELEDSGVYFCASSQPTGGLYEQYFGPGTRLTVT.

This chain connects TRBV30 to TRBJ2-1; tentatively, D is TRBD2 (5 bases). This CDR3 has 15 amino acids. In germline, CDR1 is GTSNPN, CDR2 SVGIG (reference sequence). The V end was cut by 2 bases, the J end by 0 bases, with 11 bases between. This CDR3 is CAWSLAGSSYNEQFF. In DNA form, the CDR3 reads TGTGCCTGGAGTCTAGCAGGCAGCTCCTACAATGAGCAGTTCTTC.

This rearrangement joins TRBV5-6 to TRBJ2-1; 10 bases align to TRBD2. J was trimmed by 8 bases and V by 4 bases; bases with no gene match: 9. This CDR3 region has 15 residues. Per the germline V gene, CDR1 is SGHDT and CDR2 is YYEEEE. CDR3 amino acids: CASSIRAGGRDEQFF. CDR3 sequence (DNA): TGTGCCAGCAGCATAAGAGCGGGAGGGCGCGATGAGCAGTTCTTC.

The chain couples TRBV12-3 or TRBV12-4 to TRBJ2-6; 9 bases are a match to TRBD2. This CDR3 has 18 residues. The V gene end was trimmed by 6 bases and the J gene end by 0 bases; junction bases not matched to a gene: 9. CDR3 region: CASSPFAGGPSGANVLTF. The CDR3 coding sequence is TGTGCCAGCAGCCCATTTGCGGGAGGGCCCTCTGGGGCCAACGTCCTGACTTTC.

V usage is TRBV20-1 and J usage is TRBJ1-1; 7 nucleotides agree with TRBD1. The CDR3 totals 15 residues. CDR1 and CDR2 (germline): DFQATT, SNEGSKA (reference sequence). Trimming cost V 1 base and J 7 bases; bases outside gene matches: 12. The CDR3 DNA reads TGCAGTGCTAGAGGGTTTGGGGACAGTAAAAATGAAGCTTTCTTT. It codes for CSARGFGDSKNEAFF.

The chain recombines TRBV7-2 with TRBJ2-7; 7 bases match TRBD1. This CDR3 has 12 amino acids. CDR1 is SGHTA, CDR2 FQGNSA, per germline. Trimming at V came to 7 bases and at J to 4 bases, leaving 4 bases not matched to a gene. The CDR3 bases are TGTGCCAGCACCGCAGGGGGATACGAGCAGTACTTC. Protein: CASTAGGYEQYF.

The chain has TRBV15 and TRBJ2-5; tentative D call: TRBD2 (5 bases). The germline CDR1 and CDR2 sequences are LNHNV and YYDKDF (reference sequence). The CDR3 runs 16 residues. The V and J ends lost 5 bases and 5 bases respectively, with 21 bases between them. The CDR3 DNA reads as TGTGCCACCAGCGACGGGGTCGTAGTCGGAATGGAGACCCAGTACTTC. Translating gives CATSDGVVVGMETQYF.

This chain links TRBV28 with TRBJ2-7, with no clear D. V lost 3 bases and J 2 bases, leaving 17 bases between the germline ends. The CDR3 has 16 amino acids. The germline CDR1 and CDR2 sequences are MDHEN and SYDVKM. Written as DNA, the CDR3 is TGTGCCAGCAGTTTCCCTCCCCTTGGACGGACCTACGAGCAGTACTTC. It is translated as CASSFPPLGRTYEQYF.

This chain uses TRBV2 with TRBJ2-1; D not resolved. Germline CDR1 reads SNHLY; CDR2 reads FYNNEI. Deletions cut 1 base from V and 6 bases from J, with 13 bases between. This CDR3 is built from 15 residues. The CDR3 nucleotides read TGTGCCAGCAGTGAAGGGCTCCCCTTGCCCAATGAGCAGTTCTTC. Translated: CASSEGLPLPNEQFF.

The chain has TRBV4-3 and TRBJ2-3; TRBD2 matches at 7 bases. The V and J ends lost 0 bases and 2 bases, in that order; junction bases with no gene match: 8. The CDR3 sequence is 17 residues long. The germline CDR1 and CDR2 sequences are LGHNA and YSLEER. The CDR3 protein is CASSQDGPAGYTDTQYF. CDR3 coding DNA: TGCGCCAGCAGCCAAGATGGGCCAGCGGGGTACACAGATACGCAGTATTTT.

The chain uses TRBV4-2 and TRBJ2-7, with unresolved D. The germline V gene encodes CDR1 LGHNA and CDR2 YNFKEQ. The ends were cut back, 0 bases at V and 6 bases at J, with 6 bases in the middle. This CDR3 spans 12 amino acids. The DNA for the CDR3 is TGTGCCAGCAGCCAAGATCATGTCGAGCAGTACTTC. Its translation is CASSQDHVEQYF.

The gene calls are TRBV4-1 and TRBJ1-2; D unresolved. V was clipped by 4 bases and J by 8 bases, with 17 bases between them. This CDR3 region has 14 residues. Germline assignment: CDR1 MGHRA and CDR2 YSYEKL. This CDR3 reads CASSRAPTEGGYTF. For the CDR3, the DNA is TGCGCCAGCAGCCGAGCTCCTACCGAAGGGGGCTACACCTTC.

The V call is TRBV11-2, the J call TRBJ2-1; D is uncertain. V lost 5 bases, J lost 2 bases, and 13 bases lay in between. Per germline, CDR1 SGHAT and CDR2 FQNNGV. The CDR3 length is 15 residues. The CDR3 here is CASSPIVQAYNEQFF. In DNA form, the CDR3 reads TGTGCCAGCAGCCCCATCGTCCAGGCCTACAATGAGCAGTTCTTC.

In this sample, this clonotype turned up a few times. This CDR3 reads CSARTGPTEAFF. In DNA, the CDR3 is TGCAGCGCTCGGACAGGGCCCACTGAAGCTTTCTTT. The chain carries TRBV29-1 and TRBJ1-1; 8 nucleotides align to TRBD1. The CDR3 has 12 amino acids. The V gene end was trimmed by 7 bases and the J gene end by 4 bases; junction bases not matched to a gene: 5. Germline V gene lookup returns CDR1 SQVTM and CDR2 ANQGSEA. Based on the CDR3 plus reference TRBV29-1 and TRBJ1-1, the full variable domain is SAVISQKPSRDICQRGTSLTIQCQVDSQVTMMFWYRQQPGQSLTLIATANQGSEATYESGFVIDKFPISRPNLTFSTLTVSNMSPEDSSIYLCSARTGPTEAFFGQGTRLTVV.

V gene TRBV13 combines with J gene TRBJ2-1; no definite D call. Germline V gene lookup returns CDR1 PRHDT and CDR2 FYEKMQ (reference sequence). V gave up 5 bases and J gave up 5 bases, with 16 bases separating them. The CDR3 is 15 amino acids. The CDR3 sequence: CASSPGGGYDNEQFF. In nucleotides, the CDR3 is TGTGCCAGCAGCCCAGGTGGCGGATATGACAATGAGCAGTTCTTC.

The chain couples TRBV25-1 to TRBJ2-2, with a possible D match to TRBD1 (6 bases). CDR3 size: 13 residues. Trimming stripped 9 bases from V and 5 bases from J, with 13 bases between. Germline CDR1 MGHDK, CDR2 SYGVNS. Here the CDR3 reads CASLGRGTGELFF. CDR3 sequence (DNA): TGTGCCAGTTTAGGTAGGGGGACCGGGGAGCTGTTTTTT.

The chain recombines TRBV4-3 with TRBJ1-5; D is unclear. Per the germline V gene, CDR1 is LGHNA and CDR2 is YSLEER. V dropped 0 bases and J dropped 0 bases, with 9 bases sitting between them. The CDR3 runs 16 residues. This CDR3 is CASSQERVNSNQPQHF. CDR3 bases: TGCGCCAGCAGCCAAGAACGCGTGAATAGCAATCAGCCCCAGCATTTT.

The V and J genes are TRBV15 and TRBJ2-7, with 7 positions matching TRBD1. Germline V lookup: CDR1 LNHNV, CDR2 YYDKDF (reference sequence). J lost 6 bases, V lost 6 bases, and 17 bases had no gene match. The CDR3 runs to 16 residues. CDR3 loop: CATREEMTGHNLEQYF. The CDR3 nucleotides are TGTGCCACCAGAGAGGAAATGACAGGGCATAACCTCGAGCAGTACTTC.